These 25 T cell receptor beta chains were sequenced from one sample in a study of shared clonotypes between healthy human individuals. Clones were sequenced by immunoSEQ multiplex PCR, and TCRdb holds only the in-frame ones, with some missing. The sample holds 1.5 million to 2.5 million clones, approximately 94% seen once. Cells designated naive CD8 were CD45RO-negative and were positively selected for CCR7, with terminally differentiated effector memory CD45RA+ cells excluded. The sample was naive CD8+ T cells sorted from blood. The source of these receptors is a man younger than 35 in good health.

On this clone itself: The same CDR3 can be traced to other DNA sequences in this sample. The chain couples TRBV4-1 to TRBJ2-3; D assignment may be TRBD1 or TRBD2 (6 bases each). This CDR3 region has 14 residues. Per germline, CDR1 MGHRA and CDR2 YSYEKL. V lost 1 base, J lost 3 bases, and 8 bases lay in between. CDR3 in DNA: TGCGCCAGCAGCCAAGCGGGGGCTACAGATACGCAGTATTTT. It specifies CASSQAGATDTQYF.

The rearrangement uses TRBV7-9 and TRBJ1-2; D is perhaps TRBD1 (6 bases). The CDR3 contains 17 residues. The V end lost 7 bases, the J end lost 8 bases, and 29 bases lay between the germline ends. Germline V gene sequence: CDR1 SEHNR, CDR2 FQNEAQ (reference sequence). The CDR3 DNA is TGTGCCAGCACCCACGCGGACAGTTCTTGGTCTCTCTTAGGCTACACCTTC. Its translation: CASTHADSSWSLLGYTF.

This chain joins TRBV5-6 and TRBJ2-5, with a tentative D call TRBD2 (6 bases). Germline CDR1 is SGHDT and CDR2 is YYEEEE. The CDR3 consists of 14 residues. V gave up 3 bases and J gave up 3 bases, with 12 bases separating them. The DNA of the CDR3 is TGTGCCAGCAGCTGGGGGACGGGGGAAGAGACCCAGTACTTC. Translation gives CASSWGTGEETQYF.

The V gene is TRBV27, the J gene TRBJ1-6; 8 bases match TRBD1. Looked up from germline, CDR1 is MNHEY and CDR2 is SMNVEV (reference sequence). CDR3 length: 14 amino acids. Trimming cost V 8 bases and J 8 bases; bases outside gene matches: 8. This chain's CDR3 is CASGTTGGHSPLHF. The CDR3 DNA is TGTGCCAGCGGGACAACAGGGGGACATTCACCCCTCCACTTT.

This clone has just a few counts. The rearrangement links TRBV10-3 to TRBJ1-2, with D maybe TRBD1 (5 bases). This CDR3 is 11 amino acids long. The germline V gene has CDR1 ENHRY and CDR2 SYGVKD. Trimming shortened V by 10 bases and J by 9 bases, and 15 bases separated the two germline ends. The CDR3 region has the DNA TGTGCCACAACAGCAGGGAGTAGCTACACCTTC. This gives the protein CATTAGSSYTF.

The chain employs TRBV9 and TRBJ2-7; D remains unclear. V gave up 3 bases and J gave up 0 bases, with 16 bases separating them. The germline gives CDR1 SGDLS, CDR2 YYNGEE. The CDR3 extends over 16 amino acids. CDR3 DNA: TGTGCCAGCAGCGCCCTCGGCAGTTCTGGCTCCTACGAGCAGTACTTC. This codes for CASSALGSSGSYEQYF. The full variable domain, in which reference TRBV9 and TRBJ2-7 provide the parts outside the CDR3, is DSGVTQTPKHLITATGQRVTLRCSPRSGDLSVYWYQQSLDQGLQFLIQYYNGEERAKGNILERFSAQQFPDLHSELNLSSLELGDSALYFCASSALGSSGSYEQYFGPGTRLTVT.

Comment on this clone: Additional DNA sequences in this sample encode the identical CDR3. The chain recombines TRBV27 with TRBJ1-1; D is ambiguous. The V and J ends lost 2 bases and 2 bases respectively, with 6 bases between them. The CDR3 length is 13 residues. The germline V gene encodes CDR1 MNHEY and CDR2 SMNVEV (reference sequence). In nucleotides, the CDR3 is TGTGCCAGCAGTTTAGGGAGAAACACTGAAGCTTTCTTT. The encoded protein is CASSLGRNTEAFF.

The genes are TRBV4-1 and TRBJ1-1; D is uncertain. CDR3 length equals 12 residues. Trimming took 2 bases from V and 9 from J, leaving 10 bases between them. CDR1 is MGHRA and CDR2 is YSYEKL in the germline V gene. The CDR3 protein is CASSQQGLQAFF. The CDR3 DNA follows: TGCGCCAGCAGCCAACAAGGACTTCAAGCTTTCTTT.

The chain is built from TRBV9 and TRBJ2-3; D uncertain. V lost 0 bases and J 6 bases, leaving 14 bases between the germline ends. CDR1 and CDR2 (germline): SGDLS, YYNGEE. The CDR3 runs 15 residues. The CDR3 nucleotides are TGTGCCAGCAGCGTAGGTGCTTACAGTTGGGATACGCAGTATTTT. Translated, it gives CASSVGAYSWDTQYF.

Written as DNA, the CDR3 is TGTGCCAGCAGAACTAGCACCGGGGAGCTGTTTTTT. Residues: CASRTSTGELFF. The chain is built from TRBV27 and TRBJ2-2; TRBD2 is a possible D gene (5 bases). The germline V and J ends were trimmed by 6 bases and 4 bases, with 6 bases remaining between them. CDR1 and CDR2 (germline): MNHEY, SMNVEV (reference sequence). The CDR3 has 12 residues.

The chain couples TRBV28 to TRBJ2-7, with D possibly TRBD2 on 7 matching bases. There are 14 residues in the CDR3. Per the germline V gene, CDR1 is MDHEN and CDR2 is SYDVKM. V was cut by 7 bases and J by 2 bases, with 15 bases left in between. CDR3 amino acids: CASTERGGAYEQYF. In DNA, the CDR3 is TGTGCCAGCACCGAAAGAGGGGGGGCCTACGAGCAGTACTTC. The entire variable domain, with the rest obtained from reference TRBV28 and TRBJ2-7, is as follows: DVKVTQSSRYLVKRTGEKVFLECVQDMDHENMFWYRQDPGLGLRLIYFSYDVKMKEKGDIPEGYSVSREKKERFSLILESASTNQTSMYLCASTERGGAYEQYFGPGTRLTVT.

The rearrangement uses TRBV14 and TRBJ2-2; D gene unclear. This CDR3 comprises 17 residues. Between the trimmed V and J ends, which lost 0 bases and 1 base, there was a span of 12 bases. Germline assignment: CDR1 SGHDN and CDR2 FVKESK. The CDR3 protein is CASSQEPMAENTGELFF. CDR3 coding DNA: TGTGCCAGCAGCCAAGAACCTATGGCGGAGAACACCGGGGAGCTGTTTTTT.

As concerns this clone: The sample contains more than one DNA sequence encoding this CDR3. This chain joins TRBV30 and TRBJ2-7; a possible D gene is TRBD2 (5 bases). CDR1 GTSNPN and CDR2 SVGIG come from the germline V gene (reference sequence). This CDR3 region has 13 residues. The V and J ends lost 2 bases and 2 bases respectively, with 10 bases between them. The CDR3 here is CAWSLGATYEQYF. Written as DNA, the CDR3 is TGTGCCTGGAGTCTGGGAGCCACCTACGAGCAGTACTTC.

This clone was detected only once. The chain links TRBV28 to TRBJ2-1; weak D call: TRBD1 (5 bases). Germline CDR1 is MDHEN and CDR2 is SYDVKM. The CDR3 has 16 residues. Trimming pared 5 bases from V and 8 bases from J, leaving 22 bases between. CDR3 residues: CASSPGQGPWLDEQFF. The CDR3 DNA reads as TGTGCCAGCAGTCCCGGCCAGGGCCCGTGGTTGGATGAGCAGTTCTTC.

This clone was seen a single time. V is TRBV7-3 and J is TRBJ2-1, with D hard to call. The CDR3 is 14 residues long. Germline CDR1 SGHTA, CDR2 FQGTGA. Trimming took 4 bases from V and 5 from J, leaving 12 bases between them. The CDR3 region has the DNA TGTGCCAGCAGCTACGGACCCCTAGACAATGAGCAGTTCTTC. The encoded protein is CASSYGPLDNEQFF. The complete variable domain, with remaining parts taken from reference TRBV7-3 and TRBJ2-1, reads GAGVSQTPSNKVTEKGKYVELRCDPISGHTALYWYRQSLGQGPEFLIYFQGTGAADDSGLPNDRFFAVRPEGSVSTLKIQRTERGDSAVYLCASSYGPLDNEQFFGPGTRLTVL.

With regard to this clone: Within the sample, other DNA sequences also encode this same CDR3. The chain couples TRBV30 to TRBJ2-2; D may be TRBD2 (5 bases). The CDR3 is 11 amino acids. V lost 5 bases, J lost 4 bases, and 5 bases lay in between. Germline CDR1 is GTSNPN and CDR2 is SVGIG (reference sequence). The DNA of the CDR3 is TGTGCCTGGGAGGGCACCGGGGAGCTGTTTTTT. As protein: CAWEGTGELFF.

The chain combines TRBV28 with TRBJ1-1; the D is unclear. The CDR3 has 14 residues. V was cut by 5 bases and J by 1 base, with 11 bases left in between. Germline loops: CDR1 MDHEN, CDR2 SYDVKM. As DNA, the CDR3 is TGTGCCAGCAGTCCCAGACCGCCGAACACTGAAGCTTTCTTT. Protein product: CASSPRPPNTEAFF.

V gene TRBV28 combines with J gene TRBJ2-7; 10 nucleotides align to TRBD2. V lost 4 bases, J lost 5 bases, and 5 bases stayed unmatched. This CDR3 contains 14 residues. Germline V gene sequence: CDR1 MDHEN, CDR2 SYDVKM. DNA for the CDR3: TGTGCCAGCAGTTCAGCGGGGGGGCCTAACGAGCAGTACTTC. This gives the protein CASSSAGGPNEQYF. Based on the CDR3 plus reference TRBV28 and TRBJ2-7, the full variable domain is DVKVTQSSRYLVKRTGEKVFLECVQDMDHENMFWYRQDPGLGLRLIYFSYDVKMKEKGDIPEGYSVSREKKERFSLILESASTNQTSMYLCASSSAGGPNEQYFGPGTRLTVT.

The rearrangement joins TRBV5-6 to TRBJ2-5; D unresolved. The germline V and J ends were trimmed by 4 bases and 4 bases, with 17 bases remaining between them. The germline CDR1 and CDR2 sequences are SGHDT and YYEEEE. CDR3 size: 15 residues. CDR3: CASSLVDPSGETQYF. The CDR3 region has the DNA TGTGCCAGCAGCCTGGTAGACCCCTCGGGAGAGACCCAGTACTTC.

This clone was recorded only once. The V call is TRBV4-1, the J call TRBJ1-2; 10 bases align to TRBD1. The germline gives CDR1 MGHRA, CDR2 YSYEKL. V lost 0 bases, J lost 6 bases, and 10 bases stayed unmatched. This CDR3 has 17 amino acids. This CDR3 reads CASSQDLPGTGVHGYTF. For the CDR3, the DNA is TGCGCCAGCAGCCAAGATCTTCCTGGGACAGGGGTCCATGGCTACACCTTC.

This clone was observed once. The genes are TRBV4-1 and TRBJ2-7, with TRBD2 matching 10 bases. In germline, CDR1 is MGHRA, CDR2 YSYEKL. Germline trimming cut 0 bases from V and 4 bases from J; bases unmatched to any gene: 6. CDR3 length: 16 amino acids. The CDR3 loop is CASSQDQREGGYEQYF. Written as DNA, the CDR3 is TGCGCCAGCAGCCAAGACCAGCGGGAGGGCGGGTACGAGCAGTACTTC.

This chain uses TRBV4-1 with TRBJ2-1; 7 bases align to TRBD2. Germline values: CDR1 MGHRA, CDR2 YSYEKL. This CDR3 contains 13 residues. V trimming: 3 bases; J trimming: 8 bases; junction bases outside the gene matches: 4. The CDR3: CASSQASGHEQFF. For the CDR3, the DNA is TGCGCCAGCAGCCAGGCTAGCGGCCATGAGCAGTTCTTC.

As to this clone: The sample has other DNA sequences that encode this CDR3 too. J is TRBJ1-3 and V is TRBV4-1; D remains ambiguous. The CDR3 has 15 residues. The V and J ends lost 0 bases and 1 base respectively, with 7 bases between them. Germline values: CDR1 MGHRA, CDR2 YSYEKL. The CDR3 bases are TGCGCCAGCAGCCAAGATCCTCCATCTGGAAACACCATATATTTT. It yields the protein CASSQDPPSGNTIYF.

The chain carries TRBV6-6 and TRBJ1-2; D is undetermined. This CDR3 spans 13 amino acids. The V gene's germline CDR1 is MNHNY and CDR2 SVGAGI (reference sequence). V was clipped by 2 bases and J by 0 bases, with 4 bases between them. CDR3: CASSYEPNYGYTF. The DNA of the CDR3 is TGTGCCAGCAGTTACGAGCCTAACTATGGCTACACCTTC.

The CDR3 DNA is TGTGCCAGCAGCCGGGGACAGGGCGGTGAAAAACTGTTTTTT. This translates into CASSRGQGGEKLFF. V is TRBV6-5 and J is TRBJ1-4, with TRBD1 matching over 9 bases. Germline V gene sequence: CDR1 MNHEY, CDR2 SVGAGI. V dropped 6 bases and J dropped 7; count of bases not matched to a gene: 6. The CDR3 has 14 residues.